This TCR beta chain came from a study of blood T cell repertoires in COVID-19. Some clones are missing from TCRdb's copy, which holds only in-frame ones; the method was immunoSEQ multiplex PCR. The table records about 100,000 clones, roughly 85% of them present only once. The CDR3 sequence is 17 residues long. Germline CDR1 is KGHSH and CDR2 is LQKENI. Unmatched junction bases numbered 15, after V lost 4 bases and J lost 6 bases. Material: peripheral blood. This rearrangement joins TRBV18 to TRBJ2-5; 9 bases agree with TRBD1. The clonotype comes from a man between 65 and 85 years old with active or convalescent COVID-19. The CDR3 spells CASSLSTGTGKLKTQYF. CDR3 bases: TGTGCCAGCTCACTCTCTACCGGGACAGGGAAATTGAAGACCCAGTACTTC.